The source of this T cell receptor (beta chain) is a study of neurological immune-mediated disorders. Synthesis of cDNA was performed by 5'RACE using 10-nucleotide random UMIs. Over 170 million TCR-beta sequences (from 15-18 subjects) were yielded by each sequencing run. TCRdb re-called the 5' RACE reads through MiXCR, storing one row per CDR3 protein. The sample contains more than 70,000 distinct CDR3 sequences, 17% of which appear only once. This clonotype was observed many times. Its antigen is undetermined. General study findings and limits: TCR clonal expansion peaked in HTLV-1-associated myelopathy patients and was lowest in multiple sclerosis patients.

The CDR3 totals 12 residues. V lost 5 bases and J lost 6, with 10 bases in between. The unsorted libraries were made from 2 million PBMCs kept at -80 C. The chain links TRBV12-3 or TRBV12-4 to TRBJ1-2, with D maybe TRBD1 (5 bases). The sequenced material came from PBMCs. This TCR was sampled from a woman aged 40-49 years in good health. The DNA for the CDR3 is TGTGCCAGCAGTATAGACAGAGATGGCTACACCTTC. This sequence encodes CASSIDRDGYTF.